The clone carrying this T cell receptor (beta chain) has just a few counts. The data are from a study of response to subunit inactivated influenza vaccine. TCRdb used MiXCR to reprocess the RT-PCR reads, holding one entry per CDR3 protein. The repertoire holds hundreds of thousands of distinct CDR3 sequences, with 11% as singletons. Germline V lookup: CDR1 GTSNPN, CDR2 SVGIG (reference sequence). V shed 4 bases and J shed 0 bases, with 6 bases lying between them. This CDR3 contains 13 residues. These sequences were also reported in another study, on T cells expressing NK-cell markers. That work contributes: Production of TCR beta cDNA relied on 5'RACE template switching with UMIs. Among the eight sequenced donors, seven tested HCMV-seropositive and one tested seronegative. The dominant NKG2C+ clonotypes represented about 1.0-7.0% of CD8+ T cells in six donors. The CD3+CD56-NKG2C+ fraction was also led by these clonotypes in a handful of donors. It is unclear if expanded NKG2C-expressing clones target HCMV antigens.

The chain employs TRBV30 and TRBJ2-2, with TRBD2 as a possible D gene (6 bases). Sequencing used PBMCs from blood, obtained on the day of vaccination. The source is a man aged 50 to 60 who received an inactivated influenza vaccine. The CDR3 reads CAWTSANTGELFF. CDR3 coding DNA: TGTGCCTGGACTAGCGCGAACACCGGGGAGCTGTTTTTT.